This T cell receptor beta chain is drawn from a study of identical twins. General study results and limits: There was more out-of-frame TCR alpha sharing in monozygotic twins than models estimated.

The cDNA had a unique molecular identifier and a template-switch universal primer site. TCRdb ran MiXCR on the 5' RACE reads and lists one entry per CDR3 protein. The repertoire holds roughly 1,500,000 distinct CDR3 sequences, with about 30% as singletons. The CDR3 consists of 14 residues. From germline, CDR1 is SGDLS and CDR2 YYNGEE. To note about this clonotype: Its specificity is not known. One junction end does not reproduce the germline sequence, and a read error may be involved.

The sequenced material came from cord blood. This chain joins TRBV9 and TRBJ2-5, with D possibly TRBD2 on 6 matching bases. The TCR originated in a newborn girl in good health. The CDR3 protein is CVSSVGGYQETQYF. CDR3 DNA: TGTGTCAGCAGCGTTGGAGGGTACCAAGAGACCCAGTACTTC.